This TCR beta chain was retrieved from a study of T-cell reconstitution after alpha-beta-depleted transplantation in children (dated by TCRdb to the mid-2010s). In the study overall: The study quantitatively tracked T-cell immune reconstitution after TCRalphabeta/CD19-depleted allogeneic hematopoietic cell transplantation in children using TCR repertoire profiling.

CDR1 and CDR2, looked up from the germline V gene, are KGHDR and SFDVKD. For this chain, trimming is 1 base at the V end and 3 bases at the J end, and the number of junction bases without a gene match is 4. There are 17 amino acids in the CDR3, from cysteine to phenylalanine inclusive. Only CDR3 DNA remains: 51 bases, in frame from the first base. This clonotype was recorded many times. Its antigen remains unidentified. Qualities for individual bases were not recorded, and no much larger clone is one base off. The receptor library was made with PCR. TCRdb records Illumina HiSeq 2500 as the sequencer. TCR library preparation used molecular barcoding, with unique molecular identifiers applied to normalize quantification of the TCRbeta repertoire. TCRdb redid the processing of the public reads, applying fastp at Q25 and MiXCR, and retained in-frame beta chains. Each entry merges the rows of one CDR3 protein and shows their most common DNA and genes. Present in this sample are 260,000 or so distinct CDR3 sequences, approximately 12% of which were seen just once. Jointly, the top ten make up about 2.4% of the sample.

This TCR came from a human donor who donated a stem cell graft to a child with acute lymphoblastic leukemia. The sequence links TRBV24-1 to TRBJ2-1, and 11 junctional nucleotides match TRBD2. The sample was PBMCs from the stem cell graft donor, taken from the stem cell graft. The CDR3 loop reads CATSDLGGTSGYNEQFF. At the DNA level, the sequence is TGTGCCACCAGTGATTTAGGCGGGACTAGCGGCTACAATGAGCAGTTCTTC.